This passage covers 12 T cell receptor beta chains from one sample sequenced in a study of neurological immune-mediated disorders. A single record per CDR3 protein comes from TCRdb applying MiXCR to the 5' RACE reads. The sample records about 52,000 distinct CDR3 sequences, about 3.7% being singletons. Sequenced input: PBMCs. The receptor set was obtained from a man aged 55 to 70 with multiple sclerosis.

Ten or more counts support this clonotype. The chain carries TRBV5-1 and TRBJ2-7, with 8 bases identical to TRBD2. V dropped 0 bases and J dropped 2; count of bases not matched to a gene: 4. This CDR3 is 15 amino acids long. Per the germline V gene, CDR1 is SGHRS and CDR2 is YFSETQ. This CDR3 is CASSLGGTRTYEQYF. In nucleotides, the CDR3 is TGCGCCAGCAGCTTGGGAGGGACTAGAACCTACGAGCAGTACTTC.

This clonotype has at least ten counts. The J gene is TRBJ2-3, the V gene TRBV9; 7 positions match TRBD2. Trimming took 0 bases from V and 6 from J; bases not matched to a gene: 10. Per germline, CDR1 SGDLS and CDR2 YYNGEE. The CDR3 runs 16 residues. The CDR3 nucleotides are TGTGCCAGCAGCGTAGGAGTGGGAGGGCCAGGGGATACGCAGTATTTT. This sequence encodes CASSVGVGGPGDTQYF. The complete variable domain, with remaining parts taken from reference TRBV9 and TRBJ2-3, reads DSGVTQTPKHLITATGQRVTLRCSPRSGDLSVYWYQQSLDQGLQFLIQYYNGEERAKGNILERFSAQQFPDLHSELNLSSLELGDSALYFCASSVGVGGPGDTQYFGPGTRLTVL.

The table lists this clonotype with many counts. The V gene is TRBV5-6, the J gene TRBJ2-4; a possible D gene is TRBD1 (5 bases). Germline-derived CDR1 and CDR2 are SGHDT and YYEEEE. The CDR3 covers 16 residues. Trimming pared 2 bases from V and 0 bases from J, leaving 12 bases between. The CDR3 bases are TGTGCCAGCAGCTTCTACGAGACAGAAGCCAAAAACATTCAGTACTTC. As protein: CASSFYETEAKNIQYF.

This clonotype was recorded at least ten times. J is TRBJ2-2 and V is TRBV20-1; TRBD2 aligns across 10 bases. The CDR3 totals 15 residues. CDR1 and CDR2 from the germline V gene are DFQATT and SNEGSKA (reference sequence). Trimming at V came to 4 bases and at J to 6 bases, leaving 8 bases not matched to a gene. The DNA for the CDR3 is TGCAGTGCTACGACTAGCGGGCGAGGGGCCGGGGAGCTGTTTTTT. Its protein is CSATTSGRGAGELFF.

This clonotype was seen many times. The V gene is TRBV20-1, the J gene TRBJ2-1; TRBD1 might be the D (6 bases). Trimming pared 3 bases from V and 7 bases from J, leaving 13 bases between. Germline CDR1 is DFQATT and CDR2 is SNEGSKA (reference sequence). The CDR3 has 13 residues. The CDR3 region has the DNA TGCAGTGCTAGTAGCTACAGGGTGAATGAGCAGTTCTTC. Its translation is CSASSYRVNEQFF.

This clonotype was counted many times. Possible read error: a much larger clone is one base away. The chain is built from TRBV29-1 and TRBJ2-3; tentative D call: TRBD2 (6 bases). Germline-derived CDR1 and CDR2 are SQVTM and ANQGSEA. The CDR3 covers 14 residues. V gave up 4 bases and J gave up 4 bases, with 15 bases separating them. Here the CDR3 DNA reads TGCAGCGTTGTCTTTGGGGGGACTGCAGATACGCAGTATTTT. Translated: CSVVFGGTADTQYF.

This clonotype showed up many times. The rearrangement links TRBV27 to TRBJ2-1; 10 positions match TRBD1. The germline gives CDR1 MNHEY, CDR2 SMNVEV (reference sequence). CDR3 length: 15 residues. After removal of 4 bases from V and 6 bases from J, the junction contained 6 bases not matched to a gene. The DNA for the CDR3 is TGTGCCAGCAGTTGGGGGACAGGGGACCTCAATGAGCAGTTCTTC. It is translated as CASSWGTGDLNEQFF.

This clonotype showed up many times. The chain recombines TRBV5-1 with TRBJ2-1; D is undetermined. CDR1 and CDR2 (germline): SGHRS, YFSETQ. This CDR3 spans 15 amino acids. The germline V and J ends were trimmed by 4 bases and 5 bases, with 16 bases remaining between them. This chain's CDR3 is CASSPGRTSNNEQFF. The CDR3 nucleotides are TGCGCCAGCAGCCCAGGCAGAACAAGCAACAATGAGCAGTTCTTC. Filled out from reference TRBV5-1 and TRBJ2-1, the complete variable domain reads KAGVTQTPRYLIKTRGQQVTLSCSPISGHRSVSWYQQTPGQGLQFLFEYFSETQRNKGNFPGRFSGRQFSNSRSEMNVSTLELGDSALYLCASSPGRTSNNEQFFGPGTRLTVL.

At least ten counts were recorded for this clonotype. The rearrangement uses TRBV20-1 and TRBJ1-2, with D possibly TRBD1 on 6 matching bases. The CDR3 totals 12 residues. Germline V gene lookup returns CDR1 DFQATT and CDR2 SNEGSKA (reference sequence). V was pared by 6 bases and J by 5 bases, with 13 bases between. The CDR3 region is CSADGQWYGYTF. CDR3 in DNA: TGCAGTGCGGACGGACAGTGGTATGGCTACACCTTC.

The table lists this clonotype with many counts. The CDR3: CSASKVTGDNSPLHF. CDR3 bases: TGCAGTGCTAGTAAAGTGACGGGGGATAATTCACCCCTCCACTTT. This chain joins TRBV20-1 and TRBJ1-6; possible D gene TRBD1, 5 bases. This CDR3 is built from 15 residues. V was shortened by 3 bases and J by 5 bases, with 14 bases between the two germline ends. Germline loops: CDR1 DFQATT, CDR2 SNEGSKA (reference sequence).

This clonotype has at least ten counts. CDR3 in amino acids: CASSVAGIAKNIQYF. CDR3 nucleotide sequence: TGTGCCAGCAGTGTTGCCGGGATAGCCAAAAACATTCAGTACTTC. The chain carries TRBV6-1 and TRBJ2-4; TRBD2 might be the D (5 bases). The CDR3 sequence is 15 residues long. From germline, CDR1 is MNHNS and CDR2 SASEGT. V shed 4 bases and J shed 0 bases, with 10 bases lying between them.

This clonotype was observed many times. This chain uses TRBV6-1 with TRBJ2-3, with 7 bases fitting TRBD1. V trimming: 6 bases; J trimming: 3 bases; junction bases outside the gene matches: 9. CDR1 and CDR2 from the germline V gene are MNHNS and SASEGT. CDR3 length: 15 residues. Here the CDR3 DNA reads TGTGCCAGCAGACGGACAGGACCCTTGACAGATACGCAGTATTTT. This encodes CASRRTGPLTDTQYF.